This entry lists 26 T cell receptor beta chains sequenced from one sample in a study of CD8 T cells in ankylosing spondylitis. Each CDR3 protein gets one entry after TCRdb re-called the 5' RACE reads with MiXCR. The profile shows some 130,000 distinct CDR3 sequences, approximately 15% of them singletons. The material sequenced was blood, either unsorted or a sorted T cell fraction (not recorded which). The receptors were sampled from a female donor with ankylosing spondylitis or in good health (not recorded which).

This clonotype was recorded a few times. The chain couples TRBV7-3 to TRBJ2-1, with D perhaps matching TRBD2 (6 bases). Germline V lookup: CDR1 SGHTA, CDR2 FQGTGA. The CDR3 contains 15 residues. Trimming took off 0 bases at V and 7 bases at J, with 13 bases between the two ends. In DNA, the CDR3 is TGTGCCAGCAGCTTAACGGGCGGGGTAACAAATGAGCAGTTCTTC. It yields the protein CASSLTGGVTNEQFF.

This clonotype was counted ten times or more. The rearrangement links TRBV3-1 to TRBJ2-5, with TRBD2 identical over 10 bases. J gave up 3 bases and V 4 bases, and 2 bases lay outside the gene matches. Per the germline V gene, CDR1 is LGHDT and CDR2 is YNNKEL (reference sequence). CDR3 length: 14 amino acids. The CDR3 loop reads CASSLLAGEETQYF. The CDR3 DNA is TGTGCCAGCAGCCTCCTAGCGGGAGAAGAGACCCAGTACTTC.

V gene TRBV2 combines with J gene TRBJ2-7; TRBD1 might be the D (6 bases). This CDR3 contains 15 residues. Germline V gene lookup returns CDR1 SNHLY and CDR2 FYNNEI. Trimming stripped 8 bases from V and 7 bases from J, with 24 bases between. CDR3 protein: CASREFLGQLGEQYF. DNA for the CDR3: TGTGCCAGCCGCGAGTTCCTAGGACAGCTTGGGGAGCAGTACTTC.

The sample holds a few counts of this clonotype. The rearrangement links TRBV10-3 to TRBJ2-2, with D perhaps TRBD1 or TRBD2 (5 bases each). V was cut by 3 bases and J by 3 bases, with 8 bases left in between. CDR1 is ENHRY and CDR2 is SYGVKD in the germline V gene. This CDR3 region has 14 residues. The CDR3 reads CAISDRDDTGELFF. In DNA form, the CDR3 reads TGTGCCATCAGTGACCGGGACGACACCGGGGAGCTGTTTTTT.

The chain links TRBV25-1 to TRBJ2-1, with 13 bases matching TRBD2. V lost 4 bases to trimming and J lost 7 bases; unmatched junction nucleotides: 7. Germline CDR1 and CDR2: MGHDK and SYGVNS. CDR3 length: 16 amino acids. The CDR3 DNA sequence: TGTGCCAGCAGTGGAAAAGGACTAGCGGGAGTTAATGAGCAGTTCTTC. Encoded protein: CASSGKGLAGVNEQFF.

This clonotype was detected many times. The chain combines TRBV12-3 or TRBV12-4 with TRBJ2-2; 9 bases match TRBD1. With V trimmed by 6 bases and J by 2 bases, 4 bases remained unmatched. This CDR3 has 15 amino acids. The CDR3 protein is CASRPGQGNTGELFF. CDR3 bases: TGTGCCAGCAGACCGGGACAGGGAAACACCGGGGAGCTGTTTTTT.

Ten or more counts support this clonotype. V and J are TRBV20-1 and TRBJ2-1; 14 bases are shared with TRBD2. The trim removed 1 base at V and 3 bases at J, leaving 11 bases unmatched. This CDR3 contains 19 residues. Germline V gene sequence: CDR1 DFQATT, CDR2 SNEGSKA (reference sequence). The DNA of the CDR3 is TGCAGTGCTAGAGTTAGGATGAGACTAGCGGGGGGGATCTACAATGAGCAGTTCTTC. This gives the protein CSARVRMRLAGGIYNEQFF.

Of note for this clonotype: Possible read error: a much larger clone is one base away. The V and J genes are TRBV14 and TRBJ2-1, with D unresolved. Germline V gene sequence: CDR1 SGHDN, CDR2 FVKESK. The CDR3 contains 15 residues. The CDR3 DNA reads as TGTACCAGCAGCCAGTCAAGAAACTTTCAAAATGAGCAGTTCTTC. Amino acid sequence: CTSSQSRNFQNEQFF.

This clonotype was recorded many times. The chain is built from TRBV28 and TRBJ2-6, with a possible D match to TRBD2 (5 bases). V gave up 1 base and J gave up 0 bases, with 16 bases separating them. Germline V gives CDR1 MDHEN, CDR2 SYDVKM. The CDR3 totals 19 residues. CDR3 sequence reads: CASSLSWEPLNSGANVLTF. CDR3 nucleotide sequence: TGTGCCAGCAGTTTATCGTGGGAGCCACTCAACTCTGGGGCCAACGTCCTGACTTTC.

Details on this clonotype: A much larger clone sits a single nucleotide away, making a read error possible. The chain carries TRBV12-3 or TRBV12-4 and TRBJ1-3, with D uncertain. The CDR3 contains 13 residues. CDR3 DNA sequence: TGTGCCAGCATCCTAGAGCCTGGAAACCCCATATATTTT. Protein: CASILEPGNPIYF.

V and J are TRBV21-1 and TRBJ2-1; TRBD2 was called by the table and not checked on the DNA. TRBV21-1 is a pseudogene. The CDR3 has 16 amino acids. As DNA, the CDR3 is TGTGCCAGCAGCAAGGTTAGCGGGGACGTCTACAATGAGCAGTTCTTC. It codes for CASSKVSGDVYNEQFF.

The chain links TRBV19 to TRBJ2-1; D might be TRBD1 (5 bases). Trimming left V 4 bases short and J 9 bases short, with 16 bases between. Germline V lookup: CDR1 LNHDA, CDR2 SQIVND (reference sequence). CDR3 length equals 14 residues. This chain's CDR3 is CASSKHRQELEQFF. CDR3 bases: TGTGCCAGTAGTAAGCACAGGCAGGAACTTGAGCAGTTCTTC.

The chain combines TRBV30 with TRBJ2-1; perhaps TRBD2 as D (6 bases). Per the germline V gene, CDR1 is GTSNPN and CDR2 is SVGIG (reference sequence). Trimming took off 5 bases at V and 0 bases at J, with 20 bases between the two ends. This CDR3 region has 17 residues. CDR3 protein: CAWVRASVPSSYNEQFF. The CDR3 DNA reads TGTGCCTGGGTGCGGGCTAGCGTTCCGAGCTCCTACAATGAGCAGTTCTTC.

The chain is built from TRBV24-1 and TRBJ2-2, with 9 bases matching TRBD1. The germline V gene encodes CDR1 KGHDR and CDR2 SFDVKD. After removal of 9 bases from V and 1 base from J, the junction contained 2 bases not matched to a gene. The CDR3 has 14 amino acids. The CDR3 protein is CATADRGNTGELFF. The DNA for the CDR3 is TGTGCCACCGCGGACAGGGGGAACACCGGGGAGCTGTTTTTT.

This clonotype was found a few times. The J gene is TRBJ1-4, the V gene TRBV4-1; D unresolved. Germline loops: CDR1 MGHRA, CDR2 YSYEKL. V was clipped by 2 bases and J by 7 bases, with 17 bases between them. This CDR3 contains 16 residues. DNA of the CDR3: TGCGCCAGCAGCCAATCCGCTGGGGTATTCGGTGAAAAACTGTTTTTT. This codes for CASSQSAGVFGEKLFF.

This clonotype was seen only a few times. The CDR3: CASSYSWGSGFEQFF. The DNA for the CDR3 is TGTGCCAGCAGTTACTCATGGGGCTCAGGGTTTGAGCAGTTCTTC. V usage is TRBV6-2 or TRBV6-3 and J usage is TRBJ2-1; D perhaps matches TRBD1 (5 bases). This CDR3 spans 15 amino acids. V dropped 0 bases and J dropped 9 bases, with 15 bases sitting between them. Germline V gives CDR1 MNHEY, CDR2 SVGEGT.

This clonotype was recorded at least ten times. The rearrangement uses TRBV20-1 and TRBJ1-4; D not certain. Germline CDR1 is DFQATT and CDR2 is SNEGSKA (reference sequence). V was trimmed by 3 bases and J by 0 bases, leaving 11 bases between them. The CDR3 consists of 15 residues. The CDR3: CSASTQTATNEKLFF. In DNA, the CDR3 is TGCAGTGCTAGCACCCAGACTGCAACTAATGAAAAACTGTTTTTT.

This clonotype has at least ten counts. CDR3 bases: TGCAGTGCGGCTATGGGGGATAGCAATCAGCCCCAGCATTTT. As protein: CSAAMGDSNQPQHF. The V and J genes are TRBV20-1 and TRBJ1-5; D is possibly TRBD1 (5 bases). Trimming removed 6 bases from V and 0 bases from J, with 12 bases in between. The CDR3 contains 14 residues. CDR1 DFQATT and CDR2 SNEGSKA come from the germline V gene (reference sequence).

Worth noting for this clonotype: The junction departs from germline at one end; a sequencing error may be responsible. The chain joins TRBV7-8 to TRBJ2-2; 8 positions match TRBD1. The CDR3 sequence is 17 residues long. Germline V gene lookup returns CDR1 SGHVS and CDR2 FQNEAQ. The CDR3 DNA follows: TGTGCCAGCAGCTTTTCTGTTGACAGGGGTAGCACCGGGGACCTGTTTTTT. Its translation is CASSFSVDRGSTGDLFF.

The table lists this clonotype with many counts. The rearrangement joins TRBV11-2 to TRBJ1-2; D may be TRBD1 (5 bases). Germline CDR1 and CDR2: SGHAT and FQNNGV. The CDR3 is made up of 14 amino acids. The germline V and J ends were trimmed by 3 bases and 6 bases, with 14 bases remaining between them. CDR3 region: CASSFPGTRNGYTF. Here the CDR3 DNA reads TGTGCCAGCAGCTTTCCCGGGACGCGAAATGGCTACACCTTC.

With regard to this clonotype: A much larger clone sits a single nucleotide away, making a read error possible. V and J are TRBV24-1 and TRBJ2-3; D possibly uses TRBD1 or TRBD2 (5 bases each). The CDR3 has 15 amino acids. The V gene's germline CDR1 is KGHDR and CDR2 SFDVKD. The V gene lost 3 bases and the J gene lost 7 bases, with 16 bases spanning the gap. DNA of the CDR3: TGTGCCACCAGTGATCCGACAGCGGCTTGGAATACGCAGTATTTT. Translation gives CATSDPTAAWNTQYF.

This clonotype was detected many times. The chain couples TRBV4-2 to TRBJ1-2; D is unresolved. The CDR3 contains 14 residues. V was trimmed by 1 base and J by 7 bases, leaving 13 bases between them. Looked up from germline, CDR1 is LGHNA and CDR2 is YNFKEQ. The CDR3 here is CASSQGTALTGYTF. CDR3 DNA sequence: TGTGCCAGCAGCCAAGGAACAGCTCTGACTGGCTACACCTTC.

Ten or more counts support this clonotype. This chain joins TRBV20-1 and TRBJ2-1, with D uncertain. The germline V and J ends were trimmed by 3 bases and 2 bases, with 8 bases remaining between them. The CDR3 loop spans 13 amino acids. Germline V gene data show CDR1 as DFQATT and CDR2 as SNEGSKA (reference sequence). DNA of the CDR3: TGCAGTGCTAGTAAATTAACCTACAATGAGCAGTTCTTC. It encodes CSASKLTYNEQFF.

The J gene is TRBJ2-1, the V gene TRBV3-1, with unresolved D. CDR1 and CDR2 from the germline V gene are LGHDT and YNNKEL (reference sequence). The CDR3 spans 15 residues. V gave up 1 base and J gave up 3 bases, with 10 bases separating them. CDR3 in DNA: TGTGCCAGCAGCCAAGCTACAGCGCACTACAATGAGCAGTTCTTC. Protein sequence: CASSQATAHYNEQFF.

The table lists this clonotype with many counts. The J gene is TRBJ2-2, the V gene TRBV20-1; tentatively, D is TRBD1 or TRBD2 (5 bases each). This CDR3 contains 15 residues. Trimming pared 5 bases from V and 1 base from J, leaving 14 bases between. Germline lookup yields CDR1 DFQATT and CDR2 SNEGSKA (reference sequence). The CDR3 spells CSAGRAGRNTGELFF. The CDR3 coding sequence is TGCAGTGCTGGCCGGGCAGGGAGGAACACCGGGGAGCTGTTTTTT.

This clonotype was picked up a small number of times. The V gene is TRBV7-9, the J gene TRBJ2-3; 10 bases align to TRBD1. Looked up from germline, CDR1 is SEHNR and CDR2 is FQNEAQ (reference sequence). There are 16 residues in the CDR3. Trimming cost V 5 bases and J 5 bases; bases outside gene matches: 10. The CDR3 reads CASSPQRTGGKDTQYF. CDR3 nucleotides: TGTGCCAGCAGCCCACAACGGACAGGGGGTAAAGATACGCAGTATTTT.